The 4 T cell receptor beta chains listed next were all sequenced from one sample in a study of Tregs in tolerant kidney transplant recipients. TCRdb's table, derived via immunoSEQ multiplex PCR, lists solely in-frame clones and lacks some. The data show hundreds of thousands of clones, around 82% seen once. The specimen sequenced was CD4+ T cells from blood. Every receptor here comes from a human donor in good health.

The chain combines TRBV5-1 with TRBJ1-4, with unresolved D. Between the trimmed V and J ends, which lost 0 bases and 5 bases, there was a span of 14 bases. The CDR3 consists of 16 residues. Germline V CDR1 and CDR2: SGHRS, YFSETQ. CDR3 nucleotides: TGCGCCAGCAGCTTGGGAGGCCGGGTCCCCAATGAAAAACTGTTTTTT. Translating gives CASSLGGRVPNEKLFF.

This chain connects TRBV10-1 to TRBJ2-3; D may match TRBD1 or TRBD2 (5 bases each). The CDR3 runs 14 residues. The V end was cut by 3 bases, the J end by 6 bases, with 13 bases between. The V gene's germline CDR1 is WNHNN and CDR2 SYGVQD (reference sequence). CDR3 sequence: CASSEWGTGDTQYF. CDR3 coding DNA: TGCGCCAGCAGTGAATGGGGGACGGGTGATACGCAGTATTTT.

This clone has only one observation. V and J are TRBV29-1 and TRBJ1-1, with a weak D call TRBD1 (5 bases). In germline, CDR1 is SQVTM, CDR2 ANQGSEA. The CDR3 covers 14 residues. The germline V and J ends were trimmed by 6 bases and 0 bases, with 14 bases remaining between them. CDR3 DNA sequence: TGCAGCGTGGTTGGACAACACATGAACACTGAAGCTTTCTTT. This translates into CSVVGQHMNTEAFF.

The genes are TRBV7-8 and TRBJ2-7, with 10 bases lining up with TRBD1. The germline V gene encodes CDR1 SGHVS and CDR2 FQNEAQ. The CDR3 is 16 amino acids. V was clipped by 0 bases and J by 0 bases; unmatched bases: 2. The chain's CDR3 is CASSLARDRGSYEQYF. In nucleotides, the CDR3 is TGTGCCAGCAGCTTAGCCCGGGACAGGGGCTCCTACGAGCAGTACTTC.